These 22 T cell receptor beta chains came from one sample sequenced in a study of T cell responses to AZD1222 COVID-19 vaccine. Using immunoSEQ multiplex PCR, the repertoire was profiled, and TCRdb retains in-frame clones only, with some absent. The data show fewer than 100,000 clones, around nine tenths seen once. The sample consisted of peripheral blood, taken 28 days after the second AZD1222 dose. Receptors originate from an adult who received the AZD1222 COVID-19 vaccine.

The V call is TRBV12-2, the J call TRBJ1-1. TRBV12-2 is a recognized pseudogene. CDR3 length: 15 residues. Here the CDR3 DNA reads TGTGCAAGTCGCTTAGAGCCCAGGAGCCGCTTTGAAGCTTTCTTT. Its translation is CASRLEPRSRFEAFF.

V is TRBV7-6 and J is TRBJ2-3; tentatively, D is TRBD2 (6 bases). Trimming stripped 6 bases from V and 2 bases from J, with 15 bases between. This CDR3 has 15 amino acids. Germline values: CDR1 SGHVS, CDR2 FNYEAQ. The CDR3 DNA reads as TGTGCCAGCAGAGTTAGCGGAGCTGCCACAGATACGCAGTATTTT. The encoded protein is CASRVSGAATDTQYF.

This chain connects TRBV2 to TRBJ1-3; possibly TRBD1 for D (5 bases). This CDR3 is built from 17 residues. Between the trimmed V and J ends, which lost 1 base and 0 bases, there was a span of 13 bases. The germline V gene has CDR1 SNHLY and CDR2 FYNNEI. Written as DNA, the CDR3 is TGTGCCAGCAGTGAAGTCCAGGGCAGCATCTCTGGAAACACCATATATTTT. As protein: CASSEVQGSISGNTIYF.

This clone was found once. The chain employs TRBV4-3 and TRBJ2-7; 7 bases align to TRBD1. The CDR3 extends over 16 amino acids. The trim removed 0 bases at V and 2 bases at J, leaving 7 bases unmatched. Germline values: CDR1 LGHNA, CDR2 YSLEER. CDR3: CASSQDLAGGTYEQYF. CDR3 bases: TGCGCCAGCAGCCAAGATCTGGCAGGGGGTACCTACGAGCAGTACTTC.

This rearrangement joins TRBV7-9 to TRBJ1-5; tentative D call: TRBD1 (5 bases). Trimming shortened V by 1 base and J by 9 bases, and 22 bases separated the two germline ends. The germline CDR1 and CDR2 sequences are SEHNR and FQNEAQ (reference sequence). This CDR3 contains 17 residues. The CDR3 sequence: CASSLEDSPLFSTPQHF. CDR3 DNA: TGTGCCAGCAGCTTAGAAGACAGCCCCTTGTTTAGCACGCCCCAGCATTTT. The entire variable domain, with the rest obtained from reference TRBV7-9 and TRBJ1-5, is as follows: DTGVSQNPRHKITKRGQNVTFRCDPISEHNRLYWYRQTLGQGPEFLTYFQNEAQLEKSRLLSDRFSAERPKGSFSTLEIQRTEQGDSAMYLCASSLEDSPLFSTPQHFGDGTRLSIL.

The chain employs TRBV6-5 and TRBJ1-3, with D possibly TRBD1 on 5 matching bases. The germline V and J ends were trimmed by 2 bases and 4 bases, with 12 bases remaining between them. From germline, CDR1 is MNHEY and CDR2 SVGAGI. This CDR3 has 15 residues. The CDR3 region is CASSYQGPGGNTIYF. The CDR3, as DNA: TGTGCCAGCAGTTACCAGGGACCGGGGGGAAACACCATATATTTT.

For the CDR3, the DNA is TGTGCCAGCAGTCCCCGTCGGGGGCTGAACACTGAAGCTTTCTTT. It codes for CASSPRRGLNTEAFF. This chain uses TRBV6-2 or TRBV6-3 with TRBJ1-1, with D perhaps TRBD1 (6 bases). Germline V lookup: CDR1 MNHEY, CDR2 SVGEGT. V was clipped by 5 bases and J by 0 bases, with 13 bases between them. The CDR3 contains 15 residues.

This clone was picked up one time. The chain links TRBV6-2 or TRBV6-3 to TRBJ1-2, with D possibly matching TRBD1 (5 bases). V was pared by 0 bases and J by 4 bases, with 15 bases between. The CDR3 covers 16 residues. CDR1 MNHEY and CDR2 SVGEGT come from the germline V gene. The CDR3 bases are TGTGCCAGCAGTTACTCGGGACTGCCGCCCACCTATGGCTACACCTTC. It specifies CASSYSGLPPTYGYTF.

This clone was recorded only once. The chain couples TRBV19 to TRBJ2-2; D possibly corresponds to TRBD2 (6 bases). The CDR3 is 16 amino acids. CDR1 is LNHDA and CDR2 is SQIVND in the germline V gene (reference sequence). Trimming shortened V by 6 bases and J by 2 bases, and 16 bases separated the two germline ends. Here the CDR3 reads CASSPGLDANTGELFF. CDR3 nucleotides: TGTGCCAGTAGCCCGGGACTCGACGCTAACACCGGGGAGCTGTTTTTT.

The V gene is TRBV4-3, the J gene TRBJ2-1, with 7 bases that match TRBD1. V gave up 0 bases and J gave up 4 bases; unmatched junction bases: 3. The length of the CDR3 is 15 residues. CDR1 LGHNA and CDR2 YSLEER come from the germline V gene. The CDR3 sequence: CASSQDGTAYNEQFF. In DNA form, the CDR3 reads TGCGCCAGCAGCCAAGACGGGACAGCATACAATGAGCAGTTCTTC.

J is TRBJ2-2 and V is TRBV28; 8 nucleotides agree with TRBD1. V trimming: 7 bases; J trimming: 3 bases; junction bases outside the gene matches: 7. CDR1 MDHEN and CDR2 SYDVKM come from the germline V gene. The CDR3 has 15 amino acids. The CDR3 region has the DNA TGTGCCAGCACCGGACGGACAGGGCACACCGGGGAGCTGTTTTTT. Its translation is CASTGRTGHTGELFF.

This clone was detected a few times. The same CDR3 arises from other DNA sequences in this sample as well. The chain links TRBV12-3 or TRBV12-4 to TRBJ1-2; 7 positions agree with TRBD1. This CDR3 is built from 12 residues. Trimming at V came to 8 bases and at J to 4 bases, leaving 4 bases not matched to a gene. This CDR3 reads CASRDRSYGYTF. The CDR3, as DNA: TGTGCCAGCCGGGACAGAAGCTATGGCTACACCTTC.

The chain couples TRBV5-1 to TRBJ1-1; 10 bases map to TRBD1. The V gene's germline CDR1 is SGHRS and CDR2 YFSETQ. The CDR3 consists of 12 residues. V shed 6 bases and J 7 bases; nucleotides not matched to a gene: 3. The chain's CDR3 is CASTGTGVEAFF. The DNA for the CDR3 is TGCGCCAGCACCGGGACAGGGGTTGAAGCTTTCTTT.

J is TRBJ1-6 and V is TRBV7-3; TRBD1 agrees at 7 bases. The CDR3 is 15 residues long. The germline gives CDR1 SGHTA, CDR2 FQGTGA. J lost 7 bases, V lost 2 bases, and 5 bases had no gene match. The DNA for the CDR3 is TGTGCCAGCAGCTTAGGCAGGGGGGGAAATTCACCCCTCCACTTT. It encodes CASSLGRGGNSPLHF.

The V and J genes are TRBV6-5 and TRBJ1-2; D possibly corresponds to TRBD1 (6 bases). V lost 8 bases and J 8 bases, leaving 18 bases between the germline ends. Germline lookup yields CDR1 MNHEY and CDR2 SVGAGI. The CDR3 totals 13 residues. The CDR3 region is CASGKGGRDGYTF. CDR3 DNA: TGTGCCAGCGGTAAGGGGGGGCGAGACGGCTACACCTTC.

CDR3 sequence reads: CASSSPLGVLTF. The CDR3 nucleotides are TGTGCCAGCAGCTCACCCCTAGGTGTCCTGACTTTC. The chain carries TRBV7-6 and TRBJ2-6; D is unclear. V lost 4 bases, J lost 13 bases, and 11 bases lay in between. CDR1 and CDR2 from the germline V gene are SGHVS and FNYEAQ. This CDR3 is built from 12 residues.

The chain couples TRBV10-3 to TRBJ1-5; D is possibly TRBD1 (5 bases). CDR3 length: 13 residues. Germline V CDR1 and CDR2: ENHRY, SYGVKD. The germline V and J ends were trimmed by 7 bases and 6 bases, with 13 bases remaining between them. The CDR3 nucleotides are TGTGCCATCAAGGGAGGGGCGGGTCAGCCCCAGCATTTT. This translates into CAIKGGAGQPQHF.

This clone turned up a few times. The CDR3 DNA reads TGTGCCAGTACCTCCAGACAGGGAAGGAACACCATATATTTT. Encoded protein: CASTSRQGRNTIYF. The rearrangement uses TRBV19 and TRBJ1-3; 7 nucleotides line up with TRBD1. The V segment lost 7 bases and the J segment 7 bases; nucleotides outside the gene matches: 10. Looked up from germline, CDR1 is LNHDA and CDR2 is SQIVND (reference sequence). The CDR3 is 14 amino acids. Full variable domain (remainder filled in from reference TRBV19 and TRBJ1-3): DGGITQSPKYLFRKEGQNVTLSCEQNLNHDAMYWYRQDPGQGLRLIYYSQIVNDFQKGDIAEGYSVSREKKESFPLTVTSAQKNPTAFYLCASTSRQGRNTIYFGEGSWLTVV.

This clone occurred once. This sequence joins TRBV2 and TRBJ2-2, with D maybe TRBD2 (6 bases). Trimming took 7 bases from V and 6 from J, leaving 12 bases between them. The CDR3 covers 13 residues. Germline V gene data show CDR1 as SNHLY and CDR2 as FYNNEI. CDR3 sequence (DNA): TGTGCCAGCACCCTGGAGGGATCCGGGGAGCTGTTTTTT. Amino acid sequence: CASTLEGSGELFF.

The chain is built from TRBV5-1 and TRBJ1-3; 10 bases are a match to TRBD1. This CDR3 comprises 15 residues. Per the germline V gene, CDR1 is SGHRS and CDR2 is YFSETQ. V shed 1 base, J shed 7 bases, and the junction held 5 bases outside the gene matches. The CDR3 DNA sequence: TGCGCCAGCAGCTTGTCGGGACAGGGGAGGAACACCATATATTTT. It yields the protein CASSLSGQGRNTIYF. Filled out from reference TRBV5-1 and TRBJ1-3, the complete variable domain reads KAGVTQTPRYLIKTRGQQVTLSCSPISGHRSVSWYQQTPGQGLQFLFEYFSETQRNKGNFPGRFSGRQFSNSRSEMNVSTLELGDSALYLCASSLSGQGRNTIYFGEGSWLTVV.

The rearrangement joins TRBV2 to TRBJ2-2; no definite D call. This CDR3 is 14 amino acids long. The germline V gene has CDR1 SNHLY and CDR2 FYNNEI. Trimming removed 2 bases from V and 6 bases from J, with 10 bases in between. CDR3 DNA sequence: TGTGCCAGCAGTGAATTGAGTCGTGCCGGGGAGCTGTTTTTT. This gives the protein CASSELSRAGELFF.

The rearrangement uses TRBV19 and TRBJ1-3, with D tentatively TRBD1 (6 bases). V lost 4 bases and J 4 bases, leaving 8 bases between the germline ends. Germline CDR1 LNHDA, CDR2 SQIVND (reference sequence). This CDR3 is built from 13 residues. The CDR3 coding sequence is TGTGCCAGTAGTACCGACAGGGGAAACACCATATATTTT. Translating gives CASSTDRGNTIYF. Combining the CDR3 with reference TRBV19 and TRBJ1-3 gives the whole variable domain DGGITQSPKYLFRKEGQNVTLSCEQNLNHDAMYWYRQDPGQGLRLIYYSQIVNDFQKGDIAEGYSVSREKKESFPLTVTSAQKNPTAFYLCASSTDRGNTIYFGEGSWLTVV.